These T cell receptor beta chains were read from a single sample in a study of molecular identifiers for immune sequencing clone quantification. TCRdb called the PCR reads again in MiXCR, with one record for every CDR3 protein. The table records about 640,000 distinct CDR3 sequences, 15% to 20% of them present only once. The sample taken for sequencing was naive CD8+ T cells from blood, with Jurkat cell RNA spiked in. The receptors here all came from a human donor in good health. Some libraries in this study had Jurkat cell RNA spiked in. CDR3s include the opening cysteine and the closing phenylalanine or tryptophan. A D gene is named only where the DNA matches it firmly. Clone size is given for some rows only: seen once, a few or many times, or a class if the clone is expanded.

d_call j_call v_call clone_size cdr3_aa cdr3_nt
NA TRBJ1-6 TRBV6-5 many CASSYLAGDNSPLHF TGTGCCAGCAGTTACCTGGCAGGGGATAATTCACCCCTCCACTTT
NA TRBJ2-7 TRBV13 many CASSLDSRPYEQYF TGTGCCAGCAGCTTAGACAGCAGGCCCTACGAGCAGTACTTC
TRBD1 TRBJ1-6 TRBV6-5 many CASSSDRAGSPLHF TGTGCCAGCAGTTCGGACAGGGCGGGATCACCCCTCCACTTT
TRBD2 TRBJ2-1 TRBV19 NA CVSSISSGSREQFF TGTGTCAGTAGTATATCCAGCGGGAGCCGGGAGCAGTTCTTC
NA TRBJ2-2 TRBV12-3/TRBV12-4 many CASRFSAGELFF TGTGCCAGCAGGTTCAGCGCCGGGGAGCTGTTTTTT
TRBD2 TRBJ2-1 TRBV4-1 NA CASSHLAGDSYNEQFF TGCGCCAGCAGCCACCTAGCGGGGGACTCATACAATGAGCAGTTCTTC
NA TRBJ2-7 TRBV19 many CASSISQGWYEQYF TGTGCCAGTAGTATCAGCCAGGGTTGGTACGAGCAGTACTTC
TRBD1 TRBJ1-5 TRBV29-1 many CSANPGQGAFGNQPQHF TGCAGCGCAAACCCGGGACAGGGGGCCTTTGGCAATCAGCCCCAGCATTTT
NA TRBJ1-1 TRBV4-3 many CASKRDLSRSEAFF TGCGCCAGCAAAAGAGACCTAAGCCGTTCTGAAGCTTTCTTT
NA TRBJ1-1 TRBV5-6 many CASSLSPSEAFF TGTGCCAGCAGCTTATCCCCATCTGAAGCTTTCTTT
TRBD2 TRBJ2-7 TRBV23-1 many CASSRIGTSGPYEQYF TGCGCCAGCAGTCGAATCGGGACTAGCGGGCCCTACGAGCAGTACTTC
NA TRBJ2-7 TRBV19 many CASSIVGREEQYF TGTGCCAGTAGTATAGTTGGCAGAGAGGAGCAGTACTTC
NA TRBJ2-7 TRBV5-3 NA CASSLQGTGEQYF TGTGCCAGCAGCCTCCAGGGGACCGGCGAGCAGTACTTC
TRBD1 TRBJ2-3 TRBV6-2/TRBV6-3 few CASSYIFVTENPRQGATDTQYF TGTGCCAGCAGTTACATTTTCGTTACCGAAAATCCAAGACAGGGGGCCACAGATACGCAGTATTTT
TRBD2 TRBJ2-7 TRBV11-2 few CASSLGLAGAEQYF TGTGCCAGCAGCCTCGGACTAGCGGGAGCTGAGCAGTACTTC
NA TRBJ2-3 TRBV6-1 many CASSEAHLAADTQYF TGTGCCAGCAGTGAAGCGCATTTAGCCGCAGATACGCAGTATTTT